This T cell receptor beta chain was sequenced for a study of shared clonotypes between healthy human individuals. Study-level results: Rarefaction showed that sequencing of sorted subsets was incomplete (despite large depth).

On this clone: Its antigen is unidentified.

Clones were sequenced by immunoSEQ multiplex PCR, and TCRdb holds only the in-frame ones, with some missing. The sample consists of fewer than 2.5 million clones, 93% of them appearing once. The clonotype comes from a man between 18 and 35 years old in good health. Some clones in this sample may be carry-over from other donors' samples. The sequencing sample was made of naive CD4+ T cells from PBMCs. Specified subset: CD45RA+ positively selected.

CDR3 loop: CASSLPGQAFHGYTF. For the CDR3, the DNA is TGTGCCAGCAGTTTGCCCGGACAGGCCTTCCATGGCTACACCTTC. This chain connects TRBV27 to TRBJ1-2; 7 nucleotides agree with TRBD1. The CDR3 spans 15 residues. Germline CDR1 and CDR2: MNHEY and SMNVEV (reference sequence). J lost 6 bases, V lost 3 bases, and 10 bases had no gene match.